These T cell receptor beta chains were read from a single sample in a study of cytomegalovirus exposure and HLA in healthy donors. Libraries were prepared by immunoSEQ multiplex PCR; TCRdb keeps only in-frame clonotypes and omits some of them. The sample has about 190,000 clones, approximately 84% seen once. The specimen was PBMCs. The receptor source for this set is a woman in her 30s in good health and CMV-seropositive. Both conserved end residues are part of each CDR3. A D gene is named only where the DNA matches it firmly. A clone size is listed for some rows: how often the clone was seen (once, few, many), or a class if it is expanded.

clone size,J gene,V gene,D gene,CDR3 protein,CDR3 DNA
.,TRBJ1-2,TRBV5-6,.,CASRDGLDGYTF,TGTGCCAGCAGGGATGGACTCGATGGCTACACCTTC
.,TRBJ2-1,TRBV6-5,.,CASSYSPGDNEQFF,TGTGCCAGCAGTTACTCGCCAGGGGACAATGAGCAGTTCTTC
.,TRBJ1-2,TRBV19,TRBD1,CASSILTGVDGYTF,TGTGCCAGTAGTATCCTGACAGGGGTGGATGGCTACACCTTC
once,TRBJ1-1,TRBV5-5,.,CASSLALMNTEAFF,TGTGCCAGCAGCTTGGCACTCATGAACACTGAAGCTTTCTTT
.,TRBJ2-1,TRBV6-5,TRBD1,CASTLTGGTSGEQFF,TGTGCCAGCACTCTGACAGGGGGCACGAGCGGTGAGCAGTTCTTC
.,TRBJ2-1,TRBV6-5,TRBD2,CASSRQGTSGMGQFF,TGTGCCAGCAGTCGGCAAGGGACTAGCGGGATGGGGCAGTTCTTC
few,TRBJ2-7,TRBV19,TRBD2,CASSMLAGGYEQYF,TGTGCCAGTAGTATGCTAGCGGGAGGCTACGAGCAGTACTTC
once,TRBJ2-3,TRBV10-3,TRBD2,CAIAGDVTDTQYF,TGTGCCATCGCGGGGGACGTCACAGATACGCAGTATTTT
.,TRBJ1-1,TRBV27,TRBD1,CASSSWTGSAEAFF,TGTGCCAGCAGTTCTTGGACAGGTTCCGCTGAAGCTTTCTTT
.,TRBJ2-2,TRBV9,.,CASSVALRGGELFF,TGTGCCAGCAGCGTAGCTCTCCGGGGCGGGGAGCTGTTTTTT
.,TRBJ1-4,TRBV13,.,CASSLRAGGGEKLFF,TGTGCCAGCAGCCTACGGGCTGGGGGCGGTGAAAAACTGTTTTTT
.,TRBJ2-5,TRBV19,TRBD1,CASSIGPRTGSRQETQYF,TGTGCCAGTAGTATAGGCCCGCGGACAGGGAGTAGGCAAGAGACCCAGTACTTC
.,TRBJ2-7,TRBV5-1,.,CASSLYAGRSYEQYF,TGCGCCAGCAGCTTGTACGCAGGGAGGTCCTACGAGCAGTACTTC
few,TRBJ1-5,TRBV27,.,CASSLKVRGQPQHF,TGTGCCAGCAGTTTAAAAGTAAGGGGTCAGCCCCAGCATTTT
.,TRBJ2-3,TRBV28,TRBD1,CASSLGTGVSDTQYF,TGTGCCAGCAGTTTGGGAACAGGGGTATCGGATACGCAGTATTTT
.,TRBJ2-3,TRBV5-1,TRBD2,CASSETSGVTDTQYF,TGCGCCAGCAGCGAGACTAGCGGGGTTACAGATACGCAGTATTTT
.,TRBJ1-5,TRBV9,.,CASSVAAGGNQPQHF,TGTGCCAGCAGCGTAGCCGCGGGTGGCAATCAGCCCCAGCATTTT
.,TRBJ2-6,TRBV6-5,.,CASSLSGANVLTF,TGTGCCAGCAGCCTCTCTGGGGCCAACGTCCTGACTTTC
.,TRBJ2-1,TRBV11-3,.,CASSLVDNEQFF,TGTGCCAGCAGCTTAGTCGACAATGAGCAGTTCTTC
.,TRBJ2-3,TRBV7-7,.,CASSQNSGDTQYF,TGTGCTAGCAGCCAGAACAGCGGAGATACGCAGTATTTT
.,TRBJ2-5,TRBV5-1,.,CASSLEVGSQETQYF,TGCGCCAGCAGCTTGGAGGTGGGCAGCCAGGAGACCCAGTACTTC
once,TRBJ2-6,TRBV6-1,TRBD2,CASSGLAGAGANVLTF,TGTGCCAGCAGTGGACTAGCGGGAGCTGGGGCCAACGTCCTGACTTTC
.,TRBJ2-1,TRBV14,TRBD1,CASSWDSHNEQFF,TGTGCCAGCAGCTGGGACAGCCACAATGAGCAGTTCTTC
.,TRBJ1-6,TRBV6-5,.,CASGQQGPSRPLHF,TGTGCCAGTGGCCAACAGGGACCGAGTCGGCCCCTCCACTTT
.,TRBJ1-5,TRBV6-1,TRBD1,CASSVRDRVDQPQHF,TGTGCCAGCAGTGTCCGGGACAGGGTGGATCAGCCCCAGCATTTT
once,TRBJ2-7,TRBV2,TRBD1,CASSYIGQGLNEQYF,TGTGCCAGCAGCTACATAGGACAGGGACTGAACGAGCAGTACTTC
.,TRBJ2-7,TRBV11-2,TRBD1,CASSLRDRAYEQYF,TGTGCCAGCAGCCTCCGGGACAGGGCCTACGAGCAGTACTTC
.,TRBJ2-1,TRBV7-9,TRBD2,CASSTPGLADNEQFF,TGTGCCAGCAGCACCCCGGGACTAGCCGACAATGAGCAGTTCTTC
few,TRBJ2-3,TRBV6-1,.,CASSDALGADTQYF,TGTGCCAGCAGTGACGCCCTTGGAGCAGATACGCAGTATTTT
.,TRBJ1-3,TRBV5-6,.,CASSLVGGQTGNTIYF,TGTGCCAGCAGCTTGGTAGGTGGGCAAACTGGAAACACCATATATTTT
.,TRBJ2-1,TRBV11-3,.,CASSQTPWGDEQFF,TGTGCCAGCAGCCAGACTCCCTGGGGGGATGAGCAGTTCTTC